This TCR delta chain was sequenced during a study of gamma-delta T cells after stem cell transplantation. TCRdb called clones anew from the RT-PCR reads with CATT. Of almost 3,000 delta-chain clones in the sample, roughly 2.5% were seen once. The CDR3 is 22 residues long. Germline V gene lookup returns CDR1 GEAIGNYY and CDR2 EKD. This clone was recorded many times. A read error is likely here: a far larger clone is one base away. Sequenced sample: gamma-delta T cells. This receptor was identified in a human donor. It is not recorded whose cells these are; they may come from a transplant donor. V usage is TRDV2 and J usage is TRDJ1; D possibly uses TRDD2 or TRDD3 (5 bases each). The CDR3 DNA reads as TGTGCCTGTGACCCGCTTCCAAATCTGCTGGGTCGAACCCTTGGGAACACCGATAAACCCATCTTT. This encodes CACDPLPNLLGRTLGNTDKPIF.